Presented here are 27 T cell receptor beta chains from one specimen sequenced in a study of T cell repertoires in cytomegalovirus infection. TCRdb analysed the reads with MiXCR anew, one entry per CDR3 protein. The top ten hold roughly an eighth of the sample, which has about 920,000 distinct CDR3 sequences, 30% to 40% seen once. No antigen is known for these receptors. Sequenced here: cultured CD8+ T cells from PBMCs, sampled from culture after CMV antigen stimulation. These receptor sequences come from a human donor in good health (CMV status not recorded). Some clones in this sample may be carry-over from other donors' samples.

The chain links TRBV28 to TRBJ1-5; D not resolved. V lost 6 bases and J 4 bases, leaving 7 bases between the germline ends. Germline CDR1 reads MDHEN; CDR2 reads SYDVKM. The length of the CDR3 is 12 residues. The CDR3 nucleotides read TGTGCCAGCAGCTGGGCAAATCAGCCCCAGCATTTT. It translates to CASSWANQPQHF.

Comment on this clonotype: A clone one base away is much larger, so this may be a read error. The V gene is TRBV7-2, the J gene TRBJ2-4; maybe TRBD2 (5 bases). The CDR3 runs to 14 residues. From germline, CDR1 is SGHTA and CDR2 FQGNSA. The CDR3 spells CASSPSLARNIQYF. The CDR3 DNA sequence: TGTGCCAGCAGCCCTAGTCTAGCCAGAAACATTCAGTACTTC.

J is TRBJ2-3 and V is TRBV4-1; D gene uncertain. Deletions cut 3 bases from V and 3 bases from J, with 13 bases between. The germline V gene has CDR1 MGHRA and CDR2 YSYEKL. The CDR3 covers 15 residues. The CDR3 coding sequence is TGCGCCAGCAGCCACCTCCCAGGCCCAACAGATACGCAGTATTTT. As protein: CASSHLPGPTDTQYF.

In this sample, this clonotype turned up a few times. The chain links TRBV5-8 to TRBJ1-5, with unresolved D. Germline assignment: CDR1 SGHTS and CDR2 YDEGEE. With 5 bases removed from V and 2 bases from J, the gap between germline ends came to 14 bases. The CDR3 is 15 amino acids. As DNA, the CDR3 is TGTGCCAGCAGATACATGAAGTTAGGCAATCAGCCCCAGCATTTT. Translated: CASRYMKLGNQPQHF.

The CDR3 sequence: CASSDRTLFF. The CDR3 DNA sequence: TGTGCCAGCAGCGACCGCACCCTTTTCTTT. V usage is TRBV9 and J usage is TRBJ1-1; D uncertain. Trimming shortened V by 3 bases and J by 13 bases, and 10 bases separated the two germline ends. Germline V gives CDR1 SGDLS, CDR2 YYNGEE. There are 10 residues in the CDR3.

This rearrangement joins TRBV6-8 to TRBJ1-1; a possible D gene is TRBD1 (5 bases). Trimming removed 3 bases from V and 1 base from J, with 9 bases in between. From germline, CDR1 is MNHGY and CDR2 SAAAGT. The CDR3 is 14 amino acids. CDR3 residues: CASSYQGRNTEAFF. DNA for the CDR3: TGTGCCAGCAGTTATCAGGGACGGAACACTGAAGCTTTCTTT.

CDR3 sequence reads: CASSVAGTGGYNEQFF. The CDR3 bases are TGTGCCAGCAGCGTAGCCGGGACAGGGGGTTACAATGAGCAGTTCTTC. The chain uses TRBV9 and TRBJ2-1; 11 bases are shared with TRBD1. J lost 4 bases, V lost 0 bases, and 3 bases had no gene match. From germline, CDR1 is SGDLS and CDR2 YYNGEE. The CDR3 has 16 amino acids.

This chain links TRBV6-6 with TRBJ2-1; 7 positions agree with TRBD2. The CDR3 covers 16 residues. Unmatched junction bases numbered 8, after V lost 3 bases and J lost 3 bases. Germline V CDR1 and CDR2: MNHNY, SVGAGI (reference sequence). CDR3 nucleotides: TGTGCCAGCAGTTATATCGACAAGCGGGGCTACAATGAGCAGTTCTTC. It yields the protein CASSYIDKRGYNEQFF.

The chain uses TRBV20-1 and TRBJ2-3, with unresolved D. CDR3 length equals 15 residues. Trimming removed 0 bases at V and 0 bases at J, with 10 bases between. CDR1 is DFQATT and CDR2 is SNEGSKA in the germline V gene (reference sequence). CDR3 residues: CSARDRGRSTDTQYF. The CDR3, as DNA: TGCAGTGCTAGAGATCGAGGCAGAAGCACAGATACGCAGTATTTT.

This clonotype showed up just a few times. The V call is TRBV29-1, the J call TRBJ1-2; 7 nucleotides match TRBD1. Germline V CDR1 and CDR2: SQVTM, ANQGSEA. Trimming removed 1 base from V and 8 bases from J; junction bases left unmatched: 4. CDR3 length equals 12 residues. CDR3: CSVEATGDGYTF. As DNA, the CDR3 is TGCAGCGTTGAAGCAACAGGGGACGGCTACACCTTC.

The rearrangement uses TRBV18 and TRBJ1-2; tentatively, D is TRBD1 (5 bases). V was cut by 9 bases and J by 8 bases, with 16 bases left in between. The CDR3 runs 12 residues. Germline assignment: CDR1 KGHSH and CDR2 LQKENI. The CDR3 is CASFTGRGGYTF. Written as DNA, the CDR3 is TGTGCCAGTTTCACGGGACGGGGAGGCTACACCTTC.

As DNA, the CDR3 is TGTGCCAGCAGCTCCCTAACCCAGGGCCAAGAGACCCAGTACTTC. It encodes CASSSLTQGQETQYF. This chain uses TRBV7-6 with TRBJ2-5; D is possibly TRBD1 (5 bases). Trimming removed 4 bases from V and 1 base from J, with 13 bases in between. The V gene's germline CDR1 is SGHVS and CDR2 FNYEAQ. This CDR3 is built from 15 residues.

Only a few counts were recorded for this clonotype. This chain connects TRBV4-1 to TRBJ2-3, with a tentative D call TRBD2 (5 bases). This CDR3 spans 16 amino acids. Germline V gene data show CDR1 as MGHRA and CDR2 as YSYEKL. The V end was cut by 0 bases, the J end by 1 base, with 11 bases between. This CDR3 is CASSQDESSGTDTQYF. In DNA, the CDR3 is TGCGCCAGCAGCCAAGATGAGAGTAGCGGCACAGATACGCAGTATTTT.

This clonotype was picked up many times. The chain carries TRBV6-5 and TRBJ2-3, with 9 bases identical to TRBD1. This CDR3 contains 15 residues. J gave up 4 bases and V 5 bases, and 7 bases lay outside the gene matches. Germline CDR1 reads MNHEY; CDR2 reads SVGAGI. The CDR3 DNA reads as TGTGCCAGCAGTCTATCGGGACAGGGATCAGATACGCAGTATTTT. Translated, it gives CASSLSGQGSDTQYF.

This clonotype was observed a few times. The chain is built from TRBV15 and TRBJ1-3; 7 bases map to TRBD1. Germline trimming cut 4 bases from V and 0 bases from J; bases unmatched to any gene: 6. This CDR3 is built from 16 residues. Germline V lookup: CDR1 LNHNV, CDR2 YYDKDF (reference sequence). The DNA for the CDR3 is TGTGCCACCAGCACGGGGACAGAGAGCTCTGGAAACACCATATATTTT. Amino acids: CATSTGTESSGNTIYF.

This clonotype was picked up many times. The genes are TRBV6-1 and TRBJ2-1; TRBD2 is a possible D gene (6 bases). Trimming took 4 bases from V and 0 from J, leaving 13 bases between them. The CDR3 sequence is 16 residues long. The germline CDR1 and CDR2 sequences are MNHNS and SASEGT. The CDR3 is CASSGPGLYSYNEQFF. The CDR3 DNA follows: TGTGCCAGCAGTGGACCGGGACTCTACTCCTACAATGAGCAGTTCTTC.

This clonotype appeared many times. The gene calls are TRBV7-8 and TRBJ1-1; 7 bases are a match to TRBD1. CDR1 and CDR2 from the germline V gene are SGHVS and FQNEAQ. Trimming took 0 bases from V and 3 from J; bases not matched to a gene: 7. The CDR3 runs 16 residues. CDR3 DNA: TGTGCCAGCAGCTTAGCTACCGGGACAGACGACACTGAAGCTTTCTTT. This gives the protein CASSLATGTDDTEAFF.

The chain recombines TRBV4-2 with TRBJ1-5, with D uncertain. V dropped 0 bases and J dropped 0 bases, with 9 bases sitting between them. The germline V gene has CDR1 LGHNA and CDR2 YNFKEQ. The CDR3 runs 16 residues. The CDR3 DNA follows: TGTGCCAGCAGCCAAGAAGCAGGCTATAGCAATCAGCCCCAGCATTTT. It encodes CASSQEAGYSNQPQHF.

This clonotype was observed once. The V and J genes are TRBV5-4 and TRBJ2-1; tentatively, D is TRBD1 (5 bases). The CDR3 runs to 15 residues. Germline lookup yields CDR1 SGHNT and CDR2 YYREEE (reference sequence). V lost 0 bases and J lost 9, with 16 bases in between. CDR3 coding DNA: TGTGCCAGCAGCTTGGCCTATCAGGGTGAACCTGAGCAGTTCTTC. Translated, it gives CASSLAYQGEPEQFF.

This chain connects TRBV20-1 to TRBJ2-7, with D maybe TRBD1 (6 bases). The CDR3 totals 13 residues. V dropped 4 bases and J dropped 3 bases, with 13 bases sitting between them. CDR1 DFQATT and CDR2 SNEGSKA come from the germline V gene (reference sequence). The CDR3 spells CSATEGVIYEQYF. CDR3 nucleotide sequence: TGCAGTGCTACAGAGGGGGTGATCTACGAGCAGTACTTC.

The rearrangement links TRBV24-1 to TRBJ1-2, with TRBD1 identical over 7 bases. Germline CDR1 reads KGHDR; CDR2 reads SFDVKD. V lost 4 bases and J lost 4; bases outside the gene matches: 8. This CDR3 has 15 residues. The DNA of the CDR3 is TGTGCCACCAGTGACCGGGACAGAGGGAGCTATGGCTACACCTTC. Protein product: CATSDRDRGSYGYTF.

There are a few counts of this clonotype. CDR3 in amino acids: CASSSRAGGPNGELFF. DNA of the CDR3: TGTGCCAGCAGCTCCCGGGCGGGGGGGCCCAACGGGGAGCTGTTTTTT. The chain joins TRBV6-6 to TRBJ2-2; 9 positions agree with TRBD2. Germline-derived CDR1 and CDR2 are MNHNY and SVGAGI (reference sequence). The CDR3 is 16 amino acids. V shed 6 bases and J 7 bases; nucleotides not matched to a gene: 12.

This clonotype showed up many times. Germline and junction disagree at one end, which may indicate a read error. The genes are TRBV27 and TRBJ2-3; D possibly corresponds to TRBD2 (6 bases). This CDR3 region has 15 residues. Germline lookup yields CDR1 MNHEY and CDR2 SMNVEV (reference sequence). In DNA, the CDR3 is TGTGCCAGCAGCTTATCACGGGGGAGCACAGATACGCAGTATTTT. It translates to CASSLSRGSTDTQYF.

Points on this clonotype: One end of the junction is discordant with germline, which a read error may explain. The V gene is TRBV12-3 or TRBV12-4, the J gene TRBJ1-4, with D uncertain. The CDR3 loop spans 17 amino acids. Here the CDR3 reads CANSPRHPRRTNEKLFF. The CDR3 DNA is TGTGCCAACAGTCCACGACACCCCCGGCGGACTAATGAAAAACTGTTTTTT.

V and J are TRBV7-9 and TRBJ1-2; D is perhaps TRBD1 (6 bases). The germline gives CDR1 SEHNR, CDR2 FQNEAQ (reference sequence). Trimming pared 5 bases from V and 4 bases from J, leaving 14 bases between. The CDR3 is made up of 14 amino acids. As DNA, the CDR3 is TGTGCCAGCAGCCCTTCTGGGGGGCTCTATGGCTACACCTTC. Translating gives CASSPSGGLYGYTF. The full variable domain, completed using reference TRBV7-9 and TRBJ1-2, is DTGVSQNPRHKITKRGQNVTFRCDPISEHNRLYWYRQTLGQGPEFLTYFQNEAQLEKSRLLSDRFSAERPKGSFSTLEIQRTEQGDSAMYLCASSPSGGLYGYTFGSGTRLTVV.

This clonotype was counted ten times or more. The CDR3 bases are TGTGCCAGCAGCTCTGGGGACAGCTTCTACGAGCAGTACTTC. Translating it yields CASSSGDSFYEQYF. The chain recombines TRBV7-6 with TRBJ2-7; 7 nucleotides line up with TRBD1. CDR1 and CDR2 from the germline V gene are SGHVS and FNYEAQ. The CDR3 extends over 14 amino acids. V gave up 4 bases and J gave up 3 bases; unmatched junction bases: 6.

V usage is TRBV6-2 or TRBV6-3 and J usage is TRBJ1-1; the match to TRBD1 covers 7 bases. Germline CDR1 is MNHEY and CDR2 is SVGEGT. The CDR3 runs to 19 residues. J gave up 0 bases and V 2 bases, and 15 bases lay outside the gene matches. As DNA, the CDR3 is TGTGCCAGCAGTTACGACCGTCTCCGGGACAGTTATATGAACACTGAAGCTTTCTTT. This sequence encodes CASSYDRLRDSYMNTEAFF.